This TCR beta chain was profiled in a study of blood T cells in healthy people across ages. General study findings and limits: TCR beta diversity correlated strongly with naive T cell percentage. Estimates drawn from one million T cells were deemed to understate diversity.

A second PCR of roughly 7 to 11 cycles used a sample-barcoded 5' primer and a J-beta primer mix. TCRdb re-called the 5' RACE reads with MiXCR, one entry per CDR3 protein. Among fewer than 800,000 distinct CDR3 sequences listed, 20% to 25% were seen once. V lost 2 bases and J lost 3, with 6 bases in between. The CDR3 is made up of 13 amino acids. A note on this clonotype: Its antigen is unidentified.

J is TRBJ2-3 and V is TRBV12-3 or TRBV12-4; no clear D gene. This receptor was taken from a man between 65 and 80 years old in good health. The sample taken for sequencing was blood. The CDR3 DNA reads TGTGCCAGCAGTTTAAGCGAAACAGATACGCAGTATTTT. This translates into CASSLSETDTQYF.